A single sample is the source of the 23 T cell receptor beta chains below, sequenced in a study of T cells in Graves' hyperthyroidism and ophthalmopathy. TCR beta CDR3 region amplification was performed from RNA transcripts. The HTBI primer set drove a first-round RT-PCR of the TCR CDR3. TCRdb processed the multiplex PCR reads anew with MiXCR; each CDR3 protein has one entry. The sample records 300,000 to 400,000 distinct CDR3 sequences, 21% being singletons. Sequenced sample: blood. These receptors were obtained from a woman between 50 and 59 years old with Graves' hyperthyroidism.

This clonotype turned up a few times. This may arise from a read error, as a much more abundant clone is one base away. J is TRBJ2-2 and V is TRBV5-8; TRBD1 might be the D (6 bases). The CDR3 has 18 amino acids. CDR1 and CDR2 (germline): SGHTS, YDEGEE. Trimming left V 9 bases short and J 7 bases short, with 31 bases between. The CDR3, as DNA: TGTGCCACCGACCCCTGGGGGCAGGGAAAACCCACTTACGGGGAGCTGTTTTTT. Translated, it gives CATDPWGQGKPTYGELFF.

This clonotype was seen a few times. The chain combines TRBV6-1 with TRBJ1-5; possibly TRBD1 for D (6 bases). CDR1 MNHNS and CDR2 SASEGT come from the germline V gene. The CDR3 totals 14 residues. V was cut by 7 bases and J by 3 bases, with 13 bases left in between. The CDR3 sequence: CASTLGQYNQPQHF. In DNA form, the CDR3 reads TGTGCCAGCACGCTAGGACAGTACAATCAGCCCCAGCATTTT.

This clonotype has ten or more counts. This rearrangement joins TRBV20-1 to TRBJ2-3; D unclear. Trimming took 2 bases from V and 4 from J, leaving 10 bases between them. Germline assignment: CDR1 DFQATT and CDR2 SNEGSKA (reference sequence). The CDR3 runs 13 residues. CDR3 residues: CSARWAAADTQYF. CDR3 coding DNA: TGCAGTGCTAGATGGGCGGCGGCAGATACGCAGTATTTT.

The chain carries TRBV5-1 and TRBJ1-2; 7 bases agree with TRBD1. CDR1 is SGHRS, CDR2 YFSETQ, per germline. J was trimmed by 2 bases and V by 4 bases; bases with no gene match: 11. The CDR3 sequence is 16 residues long. The CDR3 coding sequence is TGCGCCAGCAGCACCCCTTGGGACAGCCAGAACTATGGCTACACCTTC. As protein: CASSTPWDSQNYGYTF.

This clonotype was counted a few times. The rearrangement uses TRBV7-2 and TRBJ1-5; D gene unclear. The germline CDR1 and CDR2 sequences are SGHTA and FQGNSA. The V end lost 7 bases, the J end lost 2 bases, and 12 bases lay between the germline ends. The CDR3 sequence is 14 residues long. The chain's CDR3 is CASNRGVGNQPQHF. CDR3 bases: TGTGCCAGCAACAGAGGAGTCGGCAATCAGCCCCAGCATTTT.

The chain is built from TRBV6-1 and TRBJ2-7; weak D call: TRBD1 (6 bases). Trimming stripped 3 bases from V and 6 bases from J, with 12 bases between. The CDR3 extends over 13 amino acids. In germline, CDR1 is MNHNS, CDR2 SASEGT. CDR3 in amino acids: CASSEVTGTEQYF. Written as DNA, the CDR3 is TGTGCCAGCAGTGAGGTCACAGGGACCGAGCAGTACTTC.

Ten or more counts support this clonotype. The V gene is TRBV30, the J gene TRBJ2-1; no clear D. The CDR3 has 17 residues. Trimming took off 2 bases at V and 0 bases at J, with 17 bases between the two ends. CDR1 is GTSNPN, CDR2 SVGIG, per germline (reference sequence). Here the CDR3 reads CAWSTHWRPSSYNEQFF. CDR3 coding DNA: TGTGCCTGGAGTACCCACTGGAGACCAAGCTCCTACAATGAGCAGTTCTTC.

At least ten counts were recorded for this clonotype. The rearrangement uses TRBV7-2 and TRBJ1-5; D gene ambiguous. V was cut by 4 bases and J by 4 bases, with 8 bases left in between. The CDR3 sequence is 13 residues long. Germline CDR1 reads SGHTA; CDR2 reads FQGNSA. CDR3 sequence: CASSSSLNQPQHF. The CDR3 DNA sequence: TGTGCCAGCAGCTCATCACTAAATCAGCCCCAGCATTTT.

The table lists this clonotype with many counts. The CDR3 loop is CASSLKGGQGRVNEQFF. The CDR3 DNA reads TGTGCCAGCAGCTTAAAGGGGGGGCAGGGGAGGGTCAATGAGCAGTTCTTC. The chain combines TRBV7-3 with TRBJ2-1, with D possibly matching TRBD2 (7 bases). V dropped 1 base and J dropped 6 bases, with 19 bases sitting between them. The CDR3 length is 17 residues. Germline V gene data show CDR1 as SGHTA and CDR2 as FQGTGA.

This chain uses TRBV12-3 or TRBV12-4 with TRBJ2-5; D gene uncertain. The CDR3 has 13 amino acids. Trimming took 5 bases from V and 5 from J, leaving 12 bases between them. The CDR3 sequence is CASSLSPGETQYF. The CDR3 nucleotides read TGTGCCAGCAGTCTTTCCCCTGGGGAGACCCAGTACTTC.

This chain links TRBV5-5 with TRBJ1-1, with 11 bases fitting TRBD1. Per the germline V gene, CDR1 is SGHKS and CDR2 is YYEKEE (reference sequence). The CDR3 is 16 amino acids. V was clipped by 4 bases and J by 4 bases; unmatched bases: 9. This CDR3 reads CASSPGQGAAGTEAFF. The CDR3 DNA follows: TGTGCCAGCAGCCCTGGACAGGGGGCGGCCGGCACTGAAGCTTTCTTT.

The chain carries TRBV12-3 or TRBV12-4 and TRBJ1-1; 10 nucleotides line up with TRBD1. The CDR3 has 22 residues. Losses at the gene ends were 0 bases for V and 4 bases for J; bases not matched to a gene: 23. CDR3 sequence reads: CASSLAGQGIKIAHLGFTEAFF. DNA of the CDR3: TGTGCCAGCAGTTTAGCGGGACAGGGGATAAAAATCGCACATTTAGGGTTCACTGAAGCTTTCTTT.

The chain couples TRBV5-6 to TRBJ1-5; 8 nucleotides align to TRBD1. The CDR3 has 15 amino acids. Germline assignment: CDR1 SGHDT and CDR2 YYEEEE. The V gene end was trimmed by 3 bases and the J gene end by 6 bases; junction bases not matched to a gene: 8. The CDR3 nucleotides are TGTGCCAGCAGCTCCGGACAGGGAGTAGGTCAGCCCCAGCATTTT. It is translated as CASSSGQGVGQPQHF.

At least ten counts were recorded for this clonotype. As DNA, the CDR3 is TGTGCCAGCAGCCCCCGTGCGGTAGGGCGAGGCGAGCAGTACTTC. Protein: CASSPRAVGRGEQYF. V gene TRBV7-2 combines with J gene TRBJ2-7; D gene ambiguous. The CDR3 loop spans 15 amino acids. V was trimmed by 5 bases and J by 6 bases, leaving 20 bases between them. Germline-derived CDR1 and CDR2 are SGHTA and FQGNSA.

The chain has TRBV7-9 and TRBJ1-1; D perhaps matches TRBD1 (6 bases). Germline V gene data show CDR1 as SEHNR and CDR2 as FQNEAQ (reference sequence). Trimming pared 2 bases from V and 1 base from J, leaving 17 bases between. The CDR3 length is 17 residues. The chain's CDR3 is CASSLRGHFMRNTEAFF. The CDR3 DNA sequence: TGTGCCAGCAGCTTAAGGGGACATTTCATGCGGAACACTGAAGCTTTCTTT.

This clonotype was observed many times. The V and J genes are TRBV5-1 and TRBJ2-1; TRBD2 aligns across 7 bases. Germline assignment: CDR1 SGHRS and CDR2 YFSETQ. J lost 9 bases, V lost 1 base, and 4 bases had no gene match. This CDR3 contains 13 residues. CDR3 protein: CASSLREVGEQFF. CDR3 in DNA: TGCGCCAGCAGCTTGCGGGAGGTAGGTGAGCAGTTCTTC. The full variable domain, with the rest looked up from reference TRBV5-1 and TRBJ2-1, is KAGVTQTPRYLIKTRGQQVTLSCSPISGHRSVSWYQQTPGQGLQFLFEYFSETQRNKGNFPGRFSGRQFSNSRSEMNVSTLELGDSALYLCASSLREVGEQFFGPGTRLTVL.

This clonotype was observed many times. This rearrangement joins TRBV30 to TRBJ2-1, with a tentative D call TRBD1 (5 bases). V shed 3 bases and J shed 7 bases, with 13 bases lying between them. This CDR3 spans 13 amino acids. Germline V gene data show CDR1 as GTSNPN and CDR2 as SVGIG (reference sequence). This CDR3 is CAWSKQGVNEQFF. CDR3 bases: TGTGCCTGGAGCAAACAAGGGGTAAATGAGCAGTTCTTC.

This clonotype was recorded a few times. A much larger clone differs from this one at a single base, so this may be a read error. The chain joins TRBV4-2 to TRBJ2-2; D tentatively reads TRBD1 or TRBD2 (7 bases each). The CDR3 runs 16 residues. Germline CDR1 and CDR2: LGHNA and YNFKEQ. CDR3 amino acids: CAGSQGGGPDTGELFF. The CDR3 DNA sequence: TGTGCCGGCAGCCAGGGGGGGGGGCCCGACACCGGGGAGCTGTTTTTT.

This clonotype has just a few counts. The chain combines TRBV30 with TRBJ1-5; the D is unclear. The V end was cut by 2 bases, the J end by 3 bases, with 8 bases between. The germline gives CDR1 GTSNPN, CDR2 SVGIG (reference sequence). This CDR3 comprises 13 residues. The CDR3 protein is CAWSPGYNQPQHF. As DNA, the CDR3 is TGTGCCTGGAGTCCCGGATACAATCAGCCCCAGCATTTT.

This clonotype was observed many times. CDR3 bases: TGTGCCAGCATCGAGCGTATTCGGTCAGGGGGCAAAAACACTGAAGCTTTCTTT. It encodes CASIERIRSGGKNTEAFF. This chain uses TRBV2 with TRBJ1-1; TRBD1 aligns across 8 bases. The germline CDR1 and CDR2 sequences are SNHLY and FYNNEI. The CDR3 loop spans 18 amino acids. Trimming took 7 bases from V and 2 from J; bases not matched to a gene: 18.

This clonotype has at least ten counts. V usage is TRBV20-1 and J usage is TRBJ2-1; D gene uncertain. Germline loops: CDR1 DFQATT, CDR2 SNEGSKA (reference sequence). This CDR3 contains 14 residues. V was trimmed by 6 bases and J by 6 bases, leaving 18 bases between them. The CDR3 DNA is TGCAGTGCCATCATAGGGCCTAGTAGCAATGAGCAGTTCTTC. Protein: CSAIIGPSSNEQFF.

The table lists this clonotype with many counts. V gene TRBV15 combines with J gene TRBJ1-5; D not certain. Deletions cut 4 bases from V and 9 bases from J, with 16 bases between. CDR3 length: 14 residues. Germline loops: CDR1 LNHNV, CDR2 YYDKDF (reference sequence). In DNA form, the CDR3 reads TGTGCCACCAGCACTGGGCAAGGGAAAAGGCCCCAGCATTTT. It yields the protein CATSTGQGKRPQHF.

This clonotype was found many times. The chain couples TRBV11-2 to TRBJ2-7; D gene unclear. CDR3 length equals 12 residues. From germline, CDR1 is SGHAT and CDR2 FQNNGV. The V end lost 5 bases, the J end lost 2 bases, and 7 bases lay between the germline ends. This CDR3 reads CASSQKTYEQYF. For the CDR3, the DNA is TGTGCCAGCAGCCAAAAAACCTACGAGCAGTACTTC.